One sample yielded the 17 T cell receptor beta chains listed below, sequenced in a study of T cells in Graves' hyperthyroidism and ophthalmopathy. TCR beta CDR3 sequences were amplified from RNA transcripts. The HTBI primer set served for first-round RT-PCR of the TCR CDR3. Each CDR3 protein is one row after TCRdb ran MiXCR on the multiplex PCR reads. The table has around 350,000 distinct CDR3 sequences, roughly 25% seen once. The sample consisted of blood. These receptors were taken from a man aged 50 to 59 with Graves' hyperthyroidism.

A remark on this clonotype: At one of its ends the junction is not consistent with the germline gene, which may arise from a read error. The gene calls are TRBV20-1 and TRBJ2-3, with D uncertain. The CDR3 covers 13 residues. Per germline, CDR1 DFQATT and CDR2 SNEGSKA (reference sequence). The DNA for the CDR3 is TGCAGTGCTAGCCAGAGAGTGCCAGATGCGCAGTATTTT. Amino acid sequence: CSASQRVPDAQYF.

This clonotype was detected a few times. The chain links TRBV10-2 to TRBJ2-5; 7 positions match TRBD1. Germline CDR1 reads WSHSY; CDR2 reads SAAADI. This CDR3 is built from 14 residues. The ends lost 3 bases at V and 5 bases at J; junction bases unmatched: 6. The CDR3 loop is CASSDLRGQETQYF. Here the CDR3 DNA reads TGCGCCAGCAGTGACTTAAGGGGGCAGGAGACCCAGTACTTC.

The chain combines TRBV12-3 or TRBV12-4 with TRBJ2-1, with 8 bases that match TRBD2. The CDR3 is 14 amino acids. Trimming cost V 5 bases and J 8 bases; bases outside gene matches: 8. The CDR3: CASSPGTRTHEQFF. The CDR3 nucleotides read TGTGCCAGCAGTCCCGGGACTAGAACACATGAGCAGTTCTTC.

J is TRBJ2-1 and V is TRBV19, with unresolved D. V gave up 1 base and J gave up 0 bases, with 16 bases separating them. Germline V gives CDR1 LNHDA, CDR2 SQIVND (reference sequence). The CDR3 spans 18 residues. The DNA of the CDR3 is TGTGCCAGTAGTATAGCCCCCTGGGCGGAAAGCTCCTACAATGAGCAGTTCTTC. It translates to CASSIAPWAESSYNEQFF.

CDR3 amino acids: CASSHSTSGRAYNEQFF. CDR3 nucleotides: TGCGCCAGCAGCCACTCGACTAGCGGGAGGGCCTACAATGAGCAGTTCTTC. The chain employs TRBV5-1 and TRBJ2-1; TRBD2 aligns across 14 bases. In germline, CDR1 is SGHRS, CDR2 YFSETQ. V shed 4 bases, J shed 2 bases, and the junction held 5 bases outside the gene matches. The CDR3 length is 17 residues.

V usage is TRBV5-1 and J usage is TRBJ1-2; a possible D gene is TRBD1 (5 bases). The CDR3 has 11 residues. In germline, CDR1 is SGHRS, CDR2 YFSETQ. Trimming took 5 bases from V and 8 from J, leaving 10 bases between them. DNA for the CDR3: TGCGCCAGCAGATCGGGACTCGGCTACACCTTC. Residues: CASRSGLGYTF.

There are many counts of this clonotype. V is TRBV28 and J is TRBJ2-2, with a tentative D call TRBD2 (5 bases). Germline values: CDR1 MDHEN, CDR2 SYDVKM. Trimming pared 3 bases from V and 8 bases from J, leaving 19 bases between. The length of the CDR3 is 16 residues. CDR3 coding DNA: TGTGCCAGCAGTTTGGGGAGTTTCGGACTTAATGGGGAGCTGTTTTTT. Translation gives CASSLGSFGLNGELFF.

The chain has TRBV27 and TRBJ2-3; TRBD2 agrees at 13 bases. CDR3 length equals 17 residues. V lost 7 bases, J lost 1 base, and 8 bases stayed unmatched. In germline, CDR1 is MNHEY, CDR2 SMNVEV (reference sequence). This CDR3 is CASTHRGLAGGTDTQYF. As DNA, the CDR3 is TGTGCCAGCACCCATAGAGGACTAGCGGGGGGCACAGATACGCAGTATTTT.

CDR3: CASVQQGYNQPQHF. Written as DNA, the CDR3 is TGTGCCAGCGTACAACAGGGATATAATCAGCCCCAGCATTTT. The chain couples TRBV28 to TRBJ1-5; D perhaps matches TRBD1 (6 bases). The CDR3 has 14 amino acids. Germline V CDR1 and CDR2: MDHEN, SYDVKM. V lost 8 bases and J lost 4, with 15 bases in between.

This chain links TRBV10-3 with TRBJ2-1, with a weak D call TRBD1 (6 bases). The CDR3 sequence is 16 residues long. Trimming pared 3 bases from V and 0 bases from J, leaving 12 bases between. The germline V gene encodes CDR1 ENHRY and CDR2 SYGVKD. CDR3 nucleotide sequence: TGTGCCATCAGTGATGCGACAGGTATCTCCTACAATGAGCAGTTCTTC. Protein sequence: CAISDATGISYNEQFF.

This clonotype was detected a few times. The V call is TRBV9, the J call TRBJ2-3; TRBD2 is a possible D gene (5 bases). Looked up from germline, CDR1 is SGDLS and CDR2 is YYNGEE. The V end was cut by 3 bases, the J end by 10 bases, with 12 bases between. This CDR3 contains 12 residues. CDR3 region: CASSGPERAQYF. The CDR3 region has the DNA TGTGCCAGCAGCGGACCTGAGAGGGCGCAGTATTTT.

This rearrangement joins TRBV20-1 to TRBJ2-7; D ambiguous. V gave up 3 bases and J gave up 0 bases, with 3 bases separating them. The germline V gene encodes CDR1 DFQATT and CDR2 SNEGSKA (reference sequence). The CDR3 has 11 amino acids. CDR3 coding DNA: TGCAGTGCTAGGAGCTCCTACGAGCAGTACTTC. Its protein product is CSARSSYEQYF.

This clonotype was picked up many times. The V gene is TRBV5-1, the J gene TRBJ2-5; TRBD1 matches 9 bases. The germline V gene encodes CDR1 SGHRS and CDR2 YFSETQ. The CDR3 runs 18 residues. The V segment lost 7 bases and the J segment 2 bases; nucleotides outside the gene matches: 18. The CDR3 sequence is CASREAYRDRVRQETQYF. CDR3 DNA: TGCGCCAGCCGGGAGGCTTACCGGGACAGGGTGAGGCAAGAGACCCAGTACTTC.

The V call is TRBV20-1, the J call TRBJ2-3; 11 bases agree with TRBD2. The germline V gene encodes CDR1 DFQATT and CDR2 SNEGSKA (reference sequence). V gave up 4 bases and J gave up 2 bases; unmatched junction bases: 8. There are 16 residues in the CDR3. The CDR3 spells CSAIGLAGFTTDTQYF. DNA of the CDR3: TGCAGTGCTATCGGACTAGCGGGTTTCACCACAGATACGCAGTATTTT.

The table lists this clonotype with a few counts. This chain's CDR3 is CSPYSPGQGVHEQFF. CDR3 in DNA: TGCAGTCCCTATTCCCCGGGACAGGGGGTCCATGAGCAGTTCTTC. The rearrangement links TRBV20-1 to TRBJ2-1; 11 nucleotides agree with TRBD1. CDR1 and CDR2 from the germline V gene are DFQATT and SNEGSKA (reference sequence). The ends lost 8 bases at V and 8 bases at J; junction bases unmatched: 14. The length of the CDR3 is 15 residues.

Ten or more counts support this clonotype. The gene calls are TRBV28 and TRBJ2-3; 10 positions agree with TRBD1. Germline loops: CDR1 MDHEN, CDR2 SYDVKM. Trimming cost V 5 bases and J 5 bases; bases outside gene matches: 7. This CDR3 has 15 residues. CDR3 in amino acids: CASSRPGQGLDTQYF. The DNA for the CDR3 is TGTGCCAGCAGTCGTCCGGGACAGGGGTTAGATACGCAGTATTTT.

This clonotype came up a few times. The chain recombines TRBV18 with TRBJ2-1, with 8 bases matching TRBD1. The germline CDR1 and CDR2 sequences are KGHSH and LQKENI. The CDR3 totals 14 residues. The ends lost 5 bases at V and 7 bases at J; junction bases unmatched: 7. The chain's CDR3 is CASSSNRGDNEQFF. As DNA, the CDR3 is TGTGCCAGCTCATCTAACAGGGGGGATAATGAGCAGTTCTTC.